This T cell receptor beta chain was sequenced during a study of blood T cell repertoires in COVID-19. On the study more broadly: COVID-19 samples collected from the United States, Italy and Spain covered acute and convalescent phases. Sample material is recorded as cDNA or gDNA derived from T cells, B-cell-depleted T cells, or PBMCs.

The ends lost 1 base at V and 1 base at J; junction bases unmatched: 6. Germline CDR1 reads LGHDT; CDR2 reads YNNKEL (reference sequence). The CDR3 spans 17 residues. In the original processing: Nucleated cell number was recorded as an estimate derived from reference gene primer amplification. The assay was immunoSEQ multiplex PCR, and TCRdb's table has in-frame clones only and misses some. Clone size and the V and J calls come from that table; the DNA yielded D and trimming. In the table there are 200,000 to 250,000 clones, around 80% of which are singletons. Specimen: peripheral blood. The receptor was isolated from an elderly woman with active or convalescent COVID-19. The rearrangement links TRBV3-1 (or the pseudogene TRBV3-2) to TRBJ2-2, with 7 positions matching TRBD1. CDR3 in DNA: TGTGCCAGCAGCCAAGTAAAGGGGGCAATGAACACCGGGGAGCTGTTTTTT. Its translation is CASSQVKGAMNTGELFF.